This T cell receptor beta chain was recovered during a study of cytomegalovirus exposure and HLA in healthy donors. Overall study: Falling in the Caucasian-associated ancestry cluster were approximately 84% of approximately 410 genotyped donors.

Concerning this clone itself: The antigen is not known.

Germline assignment: CDR1 MDHEN and CDR2 SYDVKM. The CDR3 is 14 amino acids. V shed 3 bases, J shed 4 bases, and the junction held 2 bases outside the gene matches. The PCR had 60 Vbeta and 13 Jbeta primers. Original processing notes: There were 70 million to 95 million unique TCR beta chains by a later count, and about 12 million of them were shared. The assay was immunoSEQ multiplex PCR, and TCRdb's table has in-frame clones only and misses some. V and J calls and clone size are given by that table; D and trimming were obtained from the DNA. The table includes approximately 100,000 clones, under 90% detected once. Whole-study findings and limits: Accounts indicate the classifier identified cytomegalovirus status with strong specificity and sensitivity. The majority of TCR sequences were rare, yet some public TCRs appeared in many donors.

This chain links TRBV28 with TRBJ1-4, with 7 bases identical to TRBD1. The sequenced sample consisted of PBMCs. The source of this sequence is a woman aged 25-40 years in good health and CMV-seronegative. CDR3 DNA: TGTGCCAGCAGTTTCGGGACAGTTAATGAAAAACTGTTTTTT. Translating it yields CASSFGTVNEKLFF.